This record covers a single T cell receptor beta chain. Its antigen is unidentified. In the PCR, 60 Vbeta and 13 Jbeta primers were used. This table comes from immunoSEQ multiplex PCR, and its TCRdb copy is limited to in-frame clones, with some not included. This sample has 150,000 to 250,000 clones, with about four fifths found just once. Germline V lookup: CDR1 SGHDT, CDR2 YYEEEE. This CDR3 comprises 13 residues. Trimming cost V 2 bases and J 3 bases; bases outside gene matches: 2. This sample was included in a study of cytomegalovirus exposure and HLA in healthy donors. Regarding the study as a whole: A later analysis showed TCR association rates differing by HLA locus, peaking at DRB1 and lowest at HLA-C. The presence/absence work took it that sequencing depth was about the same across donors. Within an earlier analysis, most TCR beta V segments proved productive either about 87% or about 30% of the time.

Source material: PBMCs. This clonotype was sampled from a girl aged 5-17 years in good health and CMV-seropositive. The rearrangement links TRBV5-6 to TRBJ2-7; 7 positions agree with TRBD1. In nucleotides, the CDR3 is TGTGCCAGCAGCTTTGGGGACAGCTACGAGCAGTACTTC. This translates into CASSFGDSYEQYF.